What follows are 14 T cell receptor beta chains derived from one specimen sequenced in a study of blood T cell repertoires in COVID-19. Using immunoSEQ multiplex PCR, the repertoire was profiled, and TCRdb retains in-frame clones only, with some absent. The sample lists 70,000 or so clones, approximately 83% seen once, with approximately 17% in the top ten. Sequencing used peripheral blood. The receptors stem from a man aged 40-49 years with COVID-19, enrolled during active disease.

This chain links TRBV10-1 with TRBJ2-3, with 11 bases identical to TRBD2. Trimming removed 3 bases from V and 4 bases from J; junction bases left unmatched: 3. Germline loops: CDR1 WNHNN, CDR2 SYGVQD (reference sequence). The CDR3 contains 15 residues. The CDR3 reads CASSDPSGGPDTQYF. CDR3 coding DNA: TGCGCCAGCAGTGACCCTAGCGGGGGGCCAGATACGCAGTATTTT.

The V and J genes are TRBV27 and TRBJ2-7; 10 positions agree with TRBD2. CDR1 MNHEY and CDR2 SMNVEV come from the germline V gene (reference sequence). The length of the CDR3 is 13 residues. V gave up 9 bases and J gave up 2 bases; unmatched junction bases: 4. The CDR3 here is CASRTSGPYEQYF. In DNA form, the CDR3 reads TGTGCCAGTCGGACTAGCGGCCCCTACGAGCAGTACTTC.

The gene calls are TRBV7-2 and TRBJ1-5, with D tentatively TRBD1 (6 bases). The CDR3 contains 14 residues. Trimming took 4 bases from V and 5 from J, leaving 12 bases between them. Looked up from germline, CDR1 is SGHTA and CDR2 is FQGNSA. The DNA of the CDR3 is TGTGCCAGCAGCTCGGACAGAACCTATCAGCCCCAGCATTTT. Protein sequence: CASSSDRTYQPQHF.

The rearrangement links TRBV30 to TRBJ1-4; D possibly corresponds to TRBD1 (6 bases). The CDR3 contains 15 residues. Germline CDR1 GTSNPN, CDR2 SVGIG (reference sequence). Trimming pared 2 bases from V and 7 bases from J, leaving 17 bases between. The CDR3 DNA reads TGTGCCTGGAGTATTCTACAGGGAGCAGGTGAAAAACTGTTTTTT. It encodes CAWSILQGAGEKLFF.

This clone has only one observation. The chain employs TRBV3-1 (or the pseudogene TRBV3-2) and TRBJ1-2; no reliable D call. The CDR3 runs to 12 residues. V was shortened by 11 bases and J by 3 bases, with 13 bases between the two germline ends. Germline V gene sequence: CDR1 LGHDT, CDR2 YNNKEL (reference sequence). The CDR3 DNA follows: TGTGCCTCGGCCGGGGAGGACTATGGCTACACCTTC. Its translation: CASAGEDYGYTF.

This chain connects TRBV18 to TRBJ2-7; 11 bases line up with TRBD2. The CDR3 has 16 residues. V lost 5 bases, J lost 2 bases, and 8 bases stayed unmatched. Germline V lookup: CDR1 KGHSH, CDR2 LQKENI. CDR3 amino acids: CASSSPGTSGTYEQYF. CDR3 bases: TGTGCCAGCTCATCCCCCGGGACTAGCGGAACCTACGAGCAGTACTTC.

CDR3: CASSYSGLGLPYEQYF. In DNA, the CDR3 is TGTGCCAGCAGTTACTCTGGTCTGGGACTCCCCTACGAGCAGTACTTC. This chain joins TRBV6-5 and TRBJ2-7, with D possibly being TRBD2 (6 bases). V was trimmed by 0 bases and J by 2 bases, leaving 14 bases between them. The CDR3 contains 16 residues. Germline values: CDR1 MNHEY, CDR2 SVGAGI.

This sequence joins TRBV12-3 or TRBV12-4 and TRBJ1-5; possibly TRBD1 for D (6 bases). This CDR3 is 13 amino acids long. The ends were cut back, 6 bases at V and 6 bases at J, with 12 bases in the middle. The CDR3, as DNA: TGTGCCAGCAGCCGAGGACAGCGTCAGCCCCAGCATTTT. Amino acid sequence: CASSRGQRQPQHF.

The chain recombines TRBV18 with TRBJ2-2; D is uncertain. The CDR3 spans 14 residues. Trimming took off 2 bases at V and 1 base at J, with 5 bases between the two ends. CDR1 KGHSH and CDR2 LQKENI come from the germline V gene. CDR3 DNA: TGTGCCAGCTCACCAATCGGGAACACCGGGGAGCTGTTTTTT. Translated, it gives CASSPIGNTGELFF.

The V call is TRBV28, the J call TRBJ2-7; 10 nucleotides agree with TRBD2. The germline V gene has CDR1 MDHEN and CDR2 SYDVKM. The CDR3 contains 14 residues. The CDR3 sequence: CASFPSGGSYEQYF. The DNA for the CDR3 is TGTGCGAGCTTCCCTAGCGGGGGATCCTACGAGCAGTACTTC.

The chain carries TRBV7-9 and TRBJ2-3; a weak D match, TRBD2 (5 bases). In germline, CDR1 is SEHNR, CDR2 FQNEAQ (reference sequence). The CDR3 length is 17 residues. V was clipped by 5 bases and J by 0 bases, with 18 bases between them. For the CDR3, the DNA is TGTGCCAGCAGCCCGAGAGGCTCCCGGGGTAGCACAGATACGCAGTATTTT. It yields the protein CASSPRGSRGSTDTQYF.

The chain is built from TRBV30 and TRBJ2-7; D possibly corresponds to TRBD2 (5 bases). The V and J ends lost 2 bases and 2 bases respectively, with 10 bases between them. The CDR3 spans 13 residues. CDR1 is GTSNPN and CDR2 is SVGIG in the germline V gene (reference sequence). CDR3 region: CAWSTGWTYEQYF. DNA for the CDR3: TGTGCCTGGAGTACGGGGTGGACCTACGAGCAGTACTTC.

V gene TRBV10-3 combines with J gene TRBJ1-5; 10 positions agree with TRBD1. Germline V lookup: CDR1 ENHRY, CDR2 SYGVKD. The V gene end was trimmed by 2 bases and the J gene end by 6 bases; junction bases not matched to a gene: 4. CDR3 size: 15 residues. In DNA form, the CDR3 reads TGTGCCATCAGTGAGGGTGGACAGGGGGGTCAGCCCCAGCATTTT. This encodes CAISEGGQGGQPQHF.

The chain uses TRBV7-3 and TRBJ2-7, with a tentative D call TRBD1 (5 bases). CDR3 length equals 19 residues. Trimming stripped 0 bases from V and 3 bases from J, with 24 bases between. Germline CDR1 and CDR2: SGHTA and FQGTGA. The CDR3 region has the DNA TGTGCCAGCAGCTTAACGGATACCAGGGCCCGCTCCCGAGGCTACGAGCAGTACTTC. It yields the protein CASSLTDTRARSRGYEQYF.